Presented here are 26 T cell receptor beta chains from one specimen sequenced in a study of T cell changes during pregnancy in multiple sclerosis (dated by TCRdb to about 2019). Libraries were prepared through the immunoSEQ multiplex PCR assay. Held by TCRdb, this immuneACCESS table contains in-frame sequences only and omits some clones. Under half of the omission traces to an unresolved V gene where checked; the cause of the rest is unknown. This sample holds some 17,000 clones; more than 70% were observed only once. The ten top clones hold roughly a sixth of the sample. The specimen comprised CD8+ T cells from peripheral blood mononuclear cells, sampled in the third trimester of pregnancy. Source of these receptors: a female donor in good health, enrolled as a control in a pregnancy study.

This clone was recorded a few times. The rearrangement links TRBV7-2 to TRBJ1-2, with 10 bases identical to TRBD1. The CDR3 covers 16 residues. Germline CDR1 reads SGHTA; CDR2 reads FQGNSA. Germline trimming cut 6 bases from V and 8 bases from J; bases unmatched to any gene: 15. The CDR3 DNA sequence: TGTGCCAGCAGTTCGACAGGGGGCACTTTACTCTACGGCTACACCTTC. Its protein product is CASSSTGGTLLYGYTF. Using reference TRBV7-2 and TRBJ1-2 for the parts outside the CDR3, the full variable domain is GAGVSQSPSNKVTEKGKDVELRCDPISGHTALYWYRQSLGQGLEFLIYFQGNSAPDKSGLPSDRFSAERTGGSVSTLTIQRTQQEDSAVYLCASSSTGGTLLYGYTFGSGTRLTVV.

CDR3: CASSFEDREYEQYF. The CDR3 DNA sequence: TGTGCCAGCAGCTTCGAGGACAGGGAGTACGAGCAGTACTTC. The rearrangement links TRBV5-4 to TRBJ2-7, with 8 bases fitting TRBD1. Germline V lookup: CDR1 SGHNT, CDR2 YYREEE (reference sequence). This CDR3 has 14 amino acids. V dropped 2 bases and J dropped 4; count of bases not matched to a gene: 5.

The J gene is TRBJ2-3, the V gene TRBV29-1; 9 bases are a match to TRBD1. Germline assignment: CDR1 SQVTM and CDR2 ANQGSEA. V lost 7 bases, J lost 1 base, and 6 bases stayed unmatched. CDR3 length equals 14 residues. CDR3 DNA: TGCAGCGACCACGGGGACAGGGGCACAGATACGCAGTATTTT. It specifies CSDHGDRGTDTQYF.

This clone showed up just a few times. The V and J genes are TRBV4-3 and TRBJ2-5, with TRBD2 matching over 13 bases. CDR1 is LGHNA, CDR2 YSLEER, per germline. The CDR3 consists of 16 residues. The V segment lost 4 bases and the J segment 5 bases; nucleotides outside the gene matches: 7. The CDR3 region has the DNA TGCGCCAGCAGCCCGGGACTAGCGGGGCTGGGGGAGACCCAGTACTTC. Its translation: CASSPGLAGLGETQYF.

V is TRBV27 and J is TRBJ1-2; D uncertain. V was clipped by 0 bases and J by 1 base, with 6 bases between them. The CDR3 consists of 14 residues. Germline V gene lookup returns CDR1 MNHEY and CDR2 SMNVEV (reference sequence). The CDR3 DNA follows: TGTGCCAGCAGTTTATCACAGAGTAACTATGGCTACACCTTC. Its translation is CASSLSQSNYGYTF.

V and J are TRBV7-9 and TRBJ2-7; weak D call: TRBD1 (5 bases). The germline CDR1 and CDR2 sequences are SEHNR and FQNEAQ (reference sequence). The length of the CDR3 is 14 residues. V lost 5 bases and J 1 base, leaving 12 bases between the germline ends. CDR3 in DNA: TGTGCCAGCAGCCCTCCAGACAGATCCTACGAGCAGTACTTC. Encoded protein: CASSPPDRSYEQYF.

This clone was observed a single time. The genes are TRBV2 and TRBJ2-1; 8 bases are shared with TRBD2. This CDR3 comprises 15 residues. Germline V gene data show CDR1 as SNHLY and CDR2 as FYNNEI. Trimming removed 7 bases from V and 2 bases from J; junction bases left unmatched: 7. The CDR3 bases are TGTGCCAGCAATCCGGGACTAGGGACCTACAATGAGCAGTTCTTC. Translation: CASNPGLGTYNEQFF. The full variable domain, with the rest looked up from reference TRBV2 and TRBJ2-1, is EPEVTQTPSHQVTQMGQEVILRCVPISNHLYFYWYRQILGQKVEFLVSFYNNEISEKSEIFDDQFSVERPDGSNFTLKIRSTKLEDSAMYFCASNPGLGTYNEQFFGPGTRLTVL.

The gene calls are TRBV7-6 and TRBJ2-1; 16 positions agree with TRBD2. Per the germline V gene, CDR1 is SGHVS and CDR2 is FNYEAQ. Unmatched junction bases numbered 6, after V lost 4 bases and J lost 0 bases. The CDR3 spans 19 residues. CDR3 protein: CASSSQGLAGGASYNEQFF. The CDR3 DNA reads TGTGCCAGCAGCTCACAGGGACTAGCGGGGGGGGCCTCCTACAATGAGCAGTTCTTC.

This clone showed up just a few times. The chain combines TRBV6-1 with TRBJ2-7; D is ambiguous. The V and J ends lost 5 bases and 6 bases respectively, with 8 bases between them. The CDR3 has 11 residues. Germline V lookup: CDR1 MNHNS, CDR2 SASEGT. CDR3 DNA sequence: TGTGCCAGCAGTCCCTCCGTCGAGCAGTACTTC. Its protein is CASSPSVEQYF.

The gene calls are TRBV6-1 and TRBJ2-2; the D is unclear. The CDR3 sequence is 13 residues long. V was clipped by 5 bases and J by 4 bases, with 8 bases between them. Germline CDR1 is MNHNS and CDR2 is SASEGT. In nucleotides, the CDR3 is TGTGCCAGCAGTTCCCGACTCACCGGGGAGCTGTTTTTT. Residues: CASSSRLTGELFF.

For the CDR3, the DNA is TGTGCCAGCAGCTCCCTAGCGGGAGGGAAAGCCAAAAACATTCAGTACTTC. Translated, it gives CASSSLAGGKAKNIQYF. V gene TRBV7-9 combines with J gene TRBJ2-4, with TRBD2 matching 12 bases. This CDR3 is 17 amino acids long. V was pared by 4 bases and J by 0 bases, with 4 bases of the junction left unmatched. Germline V gives CDR1 SEHNR, CDR2 FQNEAQ (reference sequence).

The chain combines TRBV30 with TRBJ1-1; D is possibly TRBD1 (5 bases). CDR1 is GTSNPN and CDR2 is SVGIG in the germline V gene (reference sequence). Trimming left V 3 bases short and J 8 bases short, with 10 bases between. The CDR3 has 11 amino acids. The CDR3, as DNA: TGTGCCTGGAGGTGGGGGGACGAAGCTTTCTTT. It codes for CAWRWGDEAFF.

This chain links TRBV5-4 with TRBJ1-2; 7 nucleotides match TRBD1. V was pared by 4 bases and J by 3 bases, with 6 bases of the junction left unmatched. This CDR3 has 14 residues. CDR1 is SGHNT, CDR2 YYREEE, per germline (reference sequence). DNA for the CDR3: TGTGCCAGCAGCCCCAGAGGGGGCGACTATGGCTACACCTTC. This sequence encodes CASSPRGGDYGYTF.

The V and J genes are TRBV4-3 and TRBJ2-7; 9 bases match TRBD1. Germline CDR1 reads LGHNA; CDR2 reads YSLEER. Losses at the gene ends were 8 bases for V and 6 bases for J; bases not matched to a gene: 8. The CDR3 has 13 residues. The CDR3 DNA reads as TGCGCCAGCCAGGACAGGGGTCTCTTCGAGCAGTACTTC. This gives the protein CASQDRGLFEQYF.

This clone was detected a few times. This CDR3 is also generated by other DNA sequences in the sample. The chain uses TRBV27 and TRBJ1-1; D remains unclear. This CDR3 has 13 residues. The V end was cut by 2 bases, the J end by 2 bases, with 6 bases between. Germline loops: CDR1 MNHEY, CDR2 SMNVEV (reference sequence). The CDR3 loop reads CASSLQANTEAFF. DNA for the CDR3: TGTGCCAGCAGTTTACAGGCCAACACTGAAGCTTTCTTT.

This clone came up a few times. The chain joins TRBV2 to TRBJ2-1; TRBD2 matches at 8 bases. Trimming took 4 bases from V and 6 from J; bases not matched to a gene: 5. This CDR3 comprises 14 residues. Germline assignment: CDR1 SNHLY and CDR2 FYNNEI. In DNA, the CDR3 is TGTGCCAGCAGTGCACTAGCGGCGATCAATGAGCAGTTCTTC. This translates into CASSALAAINEQFF. Based on the CDR3 plus reference TRBV2 and TRBJ2-1, the full variable domain is EPEVTQTPSHQVTQMGQEVILRCVPISNHLYFYWYRQILGQKVEFLVSFYNNEISEKSEIFDDQFSVERPDGSNFTLKIRSTKLEDSAMYFCASSALAAINEQFFGPGTRLTVL.

This clone was recorded once. This chain joins TRBV5-1 and TRBJ1-2; 9 nucleotides line up with TRBD1. J gave up 4 bases and V 8 bases, and 15 bases lay outside the gene matches. The germline V gene encodes CDR1 SGHRS and CDR2 YFSETQ. CDR3 length: 16 residues. The CDR3 bases are TGCGCCAGTTCGGGGACAGGGTTCCGGACCCTCTATGGCTACACCTTC. It translates to CASSGTGFRTLYGYTF.

V usage is TRBV19 and J usage is TRBJ2-5, with D tentatively TRBD1 (6 bases). The J call may be wrong; the DNA end is better matched by TRBJ2-7. From germline, CDR1 is LNHDA and CDR2 SQIVND (reference sequence). The CDR3 contains 15 residues. The CDR3 nucleotides read TGTGCCAGTAGTACCCAGACAGGAAGCGCCTACGAGCAGTACTTC. Translation gives CASSTQTGSAYEQYF.

The rearrangement links TRBV27 to TRBJ1-3; possibly TRBD1 for D (6 bases). Germline V lookup: CDR1 MNHEY, CDR2 SMNVEV (reference sequence). CDR3 size: 15 residues. The V and J ends lost 3 bases and 0 bases respectively, with 9 bases between them. CDR3 coding DNA: TGTGCCAGCAGTTTGACAGGAACCTCTGGAAACACCATATATTTT. Its protein is CASSLTGTSGNTIYF.

The chain combines TRBV5-5 with TRBJ2-5; no firm D call. V dropped 0 bases and J dropped 0 bases, with 6 bases sitting between them. The germline gives CDR1 SGHKS, CDR2 YYEKEE (reference sequence). This CDR3 region has 14 residues. This CDR3 reads CASSLENNQETQYF. The CDR3 region has the DNA TGTGCCAGCAGCTTGGAGAACAACCAAGAGACCCAGTACTTC. Combining the CDR3 with reference TRBV5-5 and TRBJ2-5 gives the whole variable domain DAGVTQSPTHLIKTRGQQVTLRCSPISGHKSVSWYQQVLGQGPQFIFQYYEKEERGRGNFPDRFSARQFPNYSSELNVNALLLGDSALYLCASSLENNQETQYFGPGTRLLVL.

This clone was seen only once. The rearrangement joins TRBV5-4 to TRBJ2-5; 8 positions match TRBD1. The assigned J gene may be wrong: the sequence end matches TRBJ2-7 better. CDR3 length equals 14 residues. The germline gives CDR1 SGHNT, CDR2 YYREEE (reference sequence). The CDR3 reads CASSLSDRVYEQYF. CDR3 nucleotides: TGTGCCAGCAGCTTGTCGGACAGGGTCTACGAGCAGTACTTC.

The chain links TRBV4-3 to TRBJ2-1, with a weak D call TRBD2 (6 bases). Germline values: CDR1 LGHNA, CDR2 YSLEER. The germline V and J ends were trimmed by 0 bases and 0 bases, with 9 bases remaining between them. The CDR3 totals 16 residues. The CDR3 reads CASSQEEGSSYNEQFF. DNA of the CDR3: TGCGCCAGCAGCCAAGAGGAGGGGAGCTCCTACAATGAGCAGTTCTTC.

The chain recombines TRBV29-1 with TRBJ2-7, with 12 bases matching TRBD1. CDR3 length equals 14 residues. Looked up from germline, CDR1 is SQVTM and CDR2 is ANQGSEA. The ends lost 3 bases at V and 7 bases at J; junction bases unmatched: 7. The CDR3 coding sequence is TGCAGCGTTGAGGGGGACAGGGGGCTCAGGGAGCAGTACTTC. Its protein is CSVEGDRGLREQYF.

The chain combines TRBV20-1 with TRBJ2-7; TRBD2 is a possible D gene (5 bases). There are 11 residues in the CDR3. The V end was cut by 6 bases, the J end by 5 bases, with 11 bases between. Germline CDR1 and CDR2: DFQATT and SNEGSKA (reference sequence). CDR3 region: CSALLGDEQYF. The CDR3, as DNA: TGCAGTGCCCTCCTCGGGGACGAGCAGTACTTC.

The chain employs TRBV14 and TRBJ2-1, with no clear D. The CDR3 loop spans 15 amino acids. In germline, CDR1 is SGHDN, CDR2 FVKESK. Trimming removed 0 bases at V and 3 bases at J, with 9 bases between. The CDR3 loop is CASSQDSPGYNEQFF. The CDR3 bases are TGTGCCAGCAGCCAAGATAGCCCGGGCTACAATGAGCAGTTCTTC.

This chain joins TRBV14 and TRBJ2-7, with 14 bases identical to TRBD2. Per the germline V gene, CDR1 is SGHDN and CDR2 is FVKESK. Trimming cost V 4 bases and J 3 bases; bases outside gene matches: 2. There are 15 residues in the CDR3. CDR3 region: CASSRGLAGVYEQYF. CDR3 bases: TGTGCCAGCAGCCGGGGACTAGCGGGAGTCTACGAGCAGTACTTC. The full variable domain, with the rest looked up from reference TRBV14 and TRBJ2-7, is EAGVTQFPSHSVIEKGQTVTLRCDPISGHDNLYWYRRVMGKEIKFLLHFVKESKQDESGMPNNRFLAERTGGTYSTLKVQPAELEDSGVYFCASSRGLAGVYEQYFGPGTRLTVT.